This T cell receptor (beta chain) is from a study of blood T cell repertoires in COVID-19. Whole-study context: Some COVID-19 samples were acute and others convalescent; all came from the United States, Italy and Spain.

After removal of 4 bases from V and 6 bases from J, the junction contained 4 bases not matched to a gene. Germline assignment: CDR1 LGHDT and CDR2 YNNKEL (reference sequence). The CDR3 spans 14 residues. The repertoire was sequenced with immunoSEQ multiplex PCR; TCRdb's copy has only in-frame clones and lacks some. The data show approximately 76,000 clones, approximately 80% seen once. The specimen was peripheral blood. The rearrangement joins TRBV3-1 (or the pseudogene TRBV3-2) to TRBJ2-2; 8 nucleotides agree with TRBD2. The TCR sequence derives from a woman in her sixties with acute or convalescent COVID-19. The chain's CDR3 is CASSPTGRAGELFF. The CDR3 nucleotides are TGTGCCAGCAGCCCCACCGGGAGGGCCGGGGAGCTGTTTTTT.